These T cell receptor beta chains were read from a single sample in a study of early T cells in non-severe SARS-CoV-2 infection. Using its own MiXCR run on the 5' RACE reads, TCRdb lists one record per CDR3 protein. Altogether tens of thousands of distinct CDR3 sequences are present, around an eighth being singletons, with the ten largest covering about 7.5%. Source material: whole blood. The receptors stem from an adult who was a healthcare worker with PCR-confirmed SARS-CoV-2 infection or an uninfected control (not recorded which). Both conserved end residues are part of each CDR3. Fields, in order: V gene, D gene, clone size, J gene, CDR3 protein, CDR3 DNA. D genes are given only for firm matches. Rows may omit the clone size; those that give it use once, few, many or a size class.

>TRBV2|TRBD1|many|TRBJ2-1
CASSGDRGRNEQFF
TGTGCCAGCAGCGGGGACAGGGGGCGGAATGAGCAGTTCTTC
>TRBV5-6|.|many|TRBJ1-1
CASSLVQREAFF
TGTGCCAGCAGCTTGGTACAGCGAGAAGCTTTCTTT
>TRBV12-3/TRBV12-4|.|.|TRBJ2-3
CASSLDGRGDTQYF
TGTGCCAGCAGTTTAGACGGGAGAGGGGATACGCAGTATTTT
>TRBV7-6|.|.|TRBJ2-5
CASSKDGETQYF
TGTGCCAGCAGCAAAGACGGCGAGACCCAGTACTTC
>TRBV11-3|.|few|TRBJ1-1
CASSLLAGTEAFF
TGTGCCAGCAGCTTACTCGCTGGAACTGAAGCTTTCTTT
>TRBV20-1|TRBD2|.|TRBJ2-5
CSAGPTSEQETQYF
TGCAGTGCTGGCCCGACTAGCGAACAAGAGACCCAGTACTTC
>TRBV18|.|.|TRBJ1-6
CASSPVRLGSSYNSPLHF
TGTGCCAGCTCACCAGTAAGGCTGGGGAGCTCCTATAATTCACCCCTCCACTTT
>TRBV28|TRBD2|many|TRBJ2-1
CASSLGEGIYNEQFF
TGTGCCAGCAGTTTAGGGGAGGGGATTTACAATGAGCAGTTCTTC
>TRBV29-1|.|.|TRBJ2-7
CSVEVDYSYEQYF
TGCAGCGTTGAGGTGGATTACTCCTACGAGCAGTACTTC
>TRBV13|.|few|TRBJ2-1
CASSSLGISYNEQFF
TGTGCCAGCAGCTCACTAGGTATCTCATACAATGAGCAGTTCTTC
>TRBV7-8|TRBD2|.|TRBJ2-3
CASSLGGLAGSDTQYF
TGTGCCAGCAGCTTAGGGGGACTAGCGGGATCAGATACGCAGTATTTT
>TRBV3-1|.|.|TRBJ2-3
CASSQAGDGSDTQYF
TGTGCCAGCAGCCAAGCGGGAGACGGTAGTGATACGCAGTATTTT
>TRBV9|TRBD2|few|TRBJ2-3
CASSARLAGGPTDTQYF
TGTGCCAGCAGCGCCCGACTAGCGGGAGGCCCCACAGATACGCAGTATTTT
>TRBV6-5|.|.|TRBJ1-3
CASSYTGHGNTIYF
TGTGCCAGCAGTTACACAGGGCATGGAAACACCATATATTTT
>TRBV27|TRBD1|.|TRBJ2-5
CASSLGTGYAETQYF
TGTGCCAGCAGTTTAGGGACAGGGTACGCAGAGACCCAGTACTTC
>TRBV19|TRBD1|.|TRBJ1-2
CACKDRASYGYTF
TGTGCCTGCAAGGACAGGGCGTCCTATGGCTACACCTTC
>TRBV14|TRBD2|many|TRBJ2-2
CASSQEAGHTGELFF
TGTGCCAGCAGCCAAGAAGCGGGACACACCGGGGAGCTGTTTTTT
>TRBV28|TRBD2|.|TRBJ2-1
CASTMKGTSGMESSNEQFF
TGTGCCAGCACCATGAAGGGGACTAGCGGGATGGAGTCATCCAATGAGCAGTTCTTC
>TRBV15|.|few|TRBJ1-5
CATSRDLGIQPQHF
TGTGCCACCAGCAGAGATCTGGGGATACAGCCCCAGCATTTT
>TRBV2|.|few|TRBJ2-3
CASTQGLATDTQYF
TGTGCCAGCACACAGGGACTCGCCACAGATACGCAGTATTTT
>TRBV9|.|.|TRBJ1-5
CASSVGGGRIQPQHF
TGTGCCAGCAGCGTCGGAGGCGGAAGAATACAGCCCCAGCATTTT
>TRBV27|.|.|TRBJ1-4
CASSSEPFATNEKLFF
TGTGCCAGCAGTTCGGAACCTTTTGCAACTAATGAAAAACTGTTTTTT
>TRBV4-1|.|once|TRBJ1-1
CASSQELGEYTEAFF
TGCGCCAGCAGCCAAGAACTTGGGGAATACACTGAAGCTTTCTTT